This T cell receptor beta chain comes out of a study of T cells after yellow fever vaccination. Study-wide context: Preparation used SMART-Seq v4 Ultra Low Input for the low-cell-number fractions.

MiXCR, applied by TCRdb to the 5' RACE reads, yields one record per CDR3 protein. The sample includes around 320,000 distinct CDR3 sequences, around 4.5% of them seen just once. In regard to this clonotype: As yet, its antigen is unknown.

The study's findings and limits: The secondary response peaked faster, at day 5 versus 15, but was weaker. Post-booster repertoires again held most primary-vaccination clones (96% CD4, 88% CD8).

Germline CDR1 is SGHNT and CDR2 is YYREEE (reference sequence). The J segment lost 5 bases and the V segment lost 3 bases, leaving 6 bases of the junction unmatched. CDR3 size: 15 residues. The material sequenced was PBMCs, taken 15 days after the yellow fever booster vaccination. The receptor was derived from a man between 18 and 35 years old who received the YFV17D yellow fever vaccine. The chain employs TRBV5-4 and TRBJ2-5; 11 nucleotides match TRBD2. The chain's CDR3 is CASSYRLAGRETQYF. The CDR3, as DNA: TGTGCCAGCAGCTATCGACTAGCGGGGAGGGAGACCCAGTACTTC.